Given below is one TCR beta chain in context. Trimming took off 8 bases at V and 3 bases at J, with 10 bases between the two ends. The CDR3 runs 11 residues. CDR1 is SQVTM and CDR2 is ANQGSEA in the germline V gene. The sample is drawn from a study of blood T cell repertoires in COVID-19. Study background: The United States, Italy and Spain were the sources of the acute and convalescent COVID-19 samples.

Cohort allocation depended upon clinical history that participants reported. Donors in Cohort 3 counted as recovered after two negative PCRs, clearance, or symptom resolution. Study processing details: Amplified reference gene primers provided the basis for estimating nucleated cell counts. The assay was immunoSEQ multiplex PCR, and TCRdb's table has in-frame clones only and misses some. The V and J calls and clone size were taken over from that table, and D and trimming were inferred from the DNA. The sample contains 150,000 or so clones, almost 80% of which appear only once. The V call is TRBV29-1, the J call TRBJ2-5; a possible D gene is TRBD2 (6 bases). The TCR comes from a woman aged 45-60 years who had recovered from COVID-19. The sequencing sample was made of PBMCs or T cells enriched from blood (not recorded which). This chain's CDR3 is CSHLAEETQYF. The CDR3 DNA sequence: TGCAGCCACTTAGCGGAAGAGACCCAGTACTTC.